This T cell receptor beta chain was captured in a study of T cells in Graves' hyperthyroidism and ophthalmopathy. Findings and caveats of the study: Most thyroid clonotypes expanded above 0.001 appeared in blood too.

Patients between 18 and 65 years old had hyperthyroidism, newly diagnosed and lasting under 2 months. The ends were cut back, 3 bases at V and 9 bases at J, with 11 bases in the middle. The CDR3 totals 12 residues. CDR1 is MNHEY and CDR2 is SVGAGI in the germline V gene. Comments on this clonotype: Its specificity is not known.

It was RNA transcripts that yielded the amplified TCR beta CDR3 regions. Using the HTBI primer set, a first-round RT-PCR was run on the TCR CDR3. TCRdb independently ran MiXCR on the multiplex PCR reads; one entry per CDR3 protein. This sample has about 260,000 distinct CDR3 sequences, with less than 30% found just once. The genes are TRBV6-5 and TRBJ1-2, with a tentative D call TRBD1 (5 bases). The sequencing input was blood. The sequence came from a man aged 40-55 years with Graves' hyperthyroidism that later progressed to Graves' ophthalmopathy. CDR3 DNA: TGTGCCAGCAGTTATGAGGGGATTCGCTACACCTTC. This encodes CASSYEGIRYTF.